Described below is a single T cell receptor (beta chain) sequence and its context. Its antigen is currently unknown. Naive and memory CD4+ T cells were cultured with CEF, then survey-sequenced. Generated by immunoSEQ multiplex PCR, the TCRdb table keeps only in-frame clones and is missing some. Of some 40,000 clones in the sample, about 79% are singletons; the top ten hold approximately 6.3%. CD4 enrichment then naive enrichment separated naive from memory CD4+ cells. This sample is part of a study of CD4 T cells in relation to SARS-CoV-2 and coronaviruses. Study background: PBMCs were cultured with antigen for about eleven days before TCR beta sequencing. Study outcomes and limitations: In around two thirds of donors, memory CD4+ clonotypes crossrecognized SARS-CoV-2 and at least one common cold coronavirus spike.

The CDR3 length is 12 residues. Germline V gives CDR1 MNHEY, CDR2 SMNVEV (reference sequence). Trimming pared 4 bases from V and 6 bases from J, leaving 9 bases between. The chain links TRBV27 to TRBJ2-5; D unclear. Sequenced: naive CD4+ T cells from PBMCs, cultured in vitro. Regarding subset: naive CD4+ T cells isolated by negative enrichment. This TCR derives from an adult with COVID-19. CDR3 sequence reads: CASSSRQKTQYF. Written as DNA, the CDR3 is TGTGCCAGCAGTTCCCGTCAGAAGACCCAGTACTTC.